This T cell receptor (beta chain) was sequenced during a study of blood T cell repertoires in COVID-19. As for the study in general: Some COVID-19 samples were acute and others convalescent; all came from the United States, Italy and Spain.

This CDR3 comprises 14 residues. Trimming shortened V by 3 bases and J by 7 bases, and 10 bases separated the two germline ends. Germline V gene sequence: CDR1 LGHDT, CDR2 YNNKEL (reference sequence). In the authors' methods: Estimates of nucleated cell counts were drawn from the amplification of reference gene primers. The protocol was immunoSEQ multiplex PCR, while the TCRdb copy is restricted to in-frame clones and leaves out a portion. V, J and clone size derive from that table, while D and trimming were established from the DNA sequence. The sample lists more than 95,000 clones; under 80% were seen once.

Sequenced input: peripheral blood. The V and J genes are TRBV3-1 (or the pseudogene TRBV3-2) and TRBJ1-6; D unclear. The origin of this receptor is a woman aged 70-85 years with acute or convalescent COVID-19. The CDR3 reads CASSHRQMNSPLHF. In nucleotides, the CDR3 is TGTGCCAGCAGCCACCGACAAATGAATTCACCCCTCCACTTT.